One TCR beta chain is described in this entry. Source study methods: Amplification with reference gene primers provided the estimates of nucleated cell counts. Data came from immunoSEQ multiplex PCR; TCRdb stores just in-frame clones and leaves some out. That table gives V, J and clone size, and the DNA gave D and trimming. The table includes a few hundred thousand clones, 85% to 90% detected once. The participants were between roughly 18 and 89 years old and came from 24 US areas. This entry is derived from a study of blood T cell repertoires in COVID-19. The CDR3 is 16 residues long. With 3 bases removed from V and 4 bases from J, the gap between germline ends came to 18 bases. Germline CDR1 KGHSH, CDR2 LQKENI.

This TCR was sampled from a man aged 40-49 years who had recovered from COVID-19. V gene TRBV18 combines with J gene TRBJ1-1, with D possibly TRBD1 on 6 matching bases. Sequenced input: PBMCs or T cells enriched from blood (not recorded which). CDR3 loop: CASSPPRGLVSTEAFF. CDR3 sequence (DNA): TGTGCCAGCTCACCCCCGCGGGGGCTAGTATCCACTGAAGCTTTCTTT. The whole variable domain, filled in from reference TRBV18 and TRBJ1-1, reads NAGVMQNPRHLVRRRGQEARLRCSPMKGHSHVYWYRQLPEEGLKFMVYLQKENIIDESGMPKERFSAEFPKEGPSILRIQQVVRGDSAAYFCASSPPRGLVSTEAFFGQGTRLTVV.